This paragraph reports one T cell receptor beta chain. Its specificity is unknown. The germline V gene encodes CDR1 SGHVS and CDR2 FQNEAQ. V lost 5 bases to trimming and J lost 4 bases; unmatched junction nucleotides: 8. The CDR3 is made up of 16 amino acids. Clones were sequenced by immunoSEQ multiplex PCR, and TCRdb holds only the in-frame ones, with some missing. In the table there are 150,000 to 200,000 clones, 90% to 95% of which are singletons. This sample is drawn from a study of T cell responses to AZD1222 COVID-19 vaccine. General study points: Close to half of spike-specific TCRs reportedly recognize unmutated variant regions.

The chain recombines TRBV7-8 with TRBJ2-3, with 11 bases identical to TRBD1. Material: peripheral blood, obtained 28 days after the second AZD1222 dose. The sequence came from an adult who received the AZD1222 COVID-19 vaccine. CDR3 in amino acids: CASSPKDRGRADTQYF. DNA of the CDR3: TGTGCCAGCAGCCCAAAGGACAGGGGGCGCGCAGATACGCAGTATTTT.